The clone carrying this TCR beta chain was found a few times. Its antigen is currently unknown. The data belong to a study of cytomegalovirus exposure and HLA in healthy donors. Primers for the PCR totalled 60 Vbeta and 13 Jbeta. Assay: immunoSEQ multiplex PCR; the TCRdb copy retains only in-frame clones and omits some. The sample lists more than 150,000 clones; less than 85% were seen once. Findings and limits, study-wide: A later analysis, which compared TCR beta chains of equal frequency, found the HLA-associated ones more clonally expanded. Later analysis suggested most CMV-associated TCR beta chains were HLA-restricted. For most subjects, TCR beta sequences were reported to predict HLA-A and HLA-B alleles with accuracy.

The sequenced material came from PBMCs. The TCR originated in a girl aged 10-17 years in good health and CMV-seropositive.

Here the CDR3 DNA reads TGTGCCAGCAGCTCGTATGGGGACACCTTCCAGAGGGCCTATGGCTACACCTTC. It yields the protein CASSSYGDTFQRAYGYTF. The chain combines TRBV5-4 with TRBJ1-2; perhaps TRBD1 as D (6 bases). This CDR3 is built from 18 residues. V was shortened by 3 bases and J by 4 bases, with 25 bases between the two germline ends. The V gene's germline CDR1 is SGHNT and CDR2 YYREEE (reference sequence).